The clone carrying this T cell receptor beta chain was found a few times. What it binds is unknown. This record comes from a study of blood T cells in healthy people across ages. The study, taken as a whole, reports: Aged donors had fewer naive CD4+ cells and lower diversity than long-lived donors.

Trimming pared 6 bases from V and 4 bases from J, leaving 13 bases between. From germline, CDR1 is MNHEY and CDR2 SMNVEV (reference sequence). The CDR3 runs 13 residues. Alongside a J-beta primer mix, a sample-barcoded 5' primer served in a second PCR lasting roughly 6 to 11 cycles. TCRdb called the 5' RACE reads again in MiXCR, with one record for every CDR3 protein. The sample holds roughly 2 million distinct CDR3 sequences; approximately 50% are singletons and the top ten take approximately 2.1%. V is TRBV27 and J is TRBJ2-7; no definite D call. The sequenced material came from blood. This receptor was obtained from a woman in her 40s in good health. The CDR3 spells CASSLRERYEQYF. In DNA form, the CDR3 reads TGTGCCAGCAGCTTGAGAGAGAGATACGAGCAGTACTTC.